A selection of T cell receptor beta chains follows, all from one sample in a study of T cells in tuberculosis. Profiled with immunoSEQ multiplex PCR; TCRdb holds only in-frame clones, not every one. The sample has tens of thousands of clones; 70% to 90% are singletons. Sample: PBMCs, taken at tuberculosis diagnosis. Source of these receptors: an adult with tuberculosis. Each CDR3 is given with its conserved first and last residue. Fields, in order: CDR3 DNA, CDR3 protein, V gene, D gene, clone size, J gene. D genes are given only for firm matches. Only some rows state a clone size, as once, few, many or a class for expanded clones.

TGCGCCAGCAGCTTACCCGGGACAGGGTTCCCCTCATCCCCTGAAGCTTTCTTT,CASSLPGTGFPSSPEAFF,TRBV5-1,TRBD1,.,TRBJ1-1
TGTGCTAGTGGCATTCTGTTGACAGGGGGCAGTTCTGGGGCCAACGTCCTGACTTTC,CASGILLTGGSSGANVLTF,TRBV12-5,TRBD1,.,TRBJ2-6
TGCGCCAGCAGCTTGCGGGAGGGGGATGAGCAGTTCTTC,CASSLREGDEQFF,TRBV5-1,TRBD2,.,TRBJ2-1
TGCGCCAGCAGTGATCATCGACAGGGCCAAAACTCCTACGAGCAGTACTTC,CASSDHRQGQNSYEQYF,TRBV10-1,TRBD1,.,TRBJ2-7
TGTGCCAGCAGCTTGGTGTTAGGGAGGTGGACAGATACGCAGTATTTT,CASSLVLGRWTDTQYF,TRBV5-5,.,.,TRBJ2-3
TGTGCCAGCAGCTTAGGGTGGGGGCCTTTCTCTGGAAACACCATATATTTT,CASSLGWGPFSGNTIYF,TRBV11-2,.,.,TRBJ1-3
TGTGCCAGCAGCCCAAAGGGAGCCGGGGAGCTGTTTTTT,CASSPKGAGELFF,TRBV7-9,.,few,TRBJ2-2
TGTGCCAGCAGCTCAAATCATTTGAACACTGAAGCTTTCTTT,CASSSNHLNTEAFF,TRBV7-2,.,.,TRBJ1-1
TGTGCCAGCAGTCGAAGTACCAGCTCCTACAATGAGCAGTTCTTC,CASSRSTSSYNEQFF,TRBV6-5,.,.,TRBJ2-1
TGTGCCAGCAGCGTAGAACAGGGTGGCTACGAGCAGTACTTC,CASSVEQGGYEQYF,TRBV9,.,.,TRBJ2-7
TGTGCCAGCAGCTACGGCGAGGGGTCGGGGGGTTCACCCCTCCACTTT,CASSYGEGSGGSPLHF,TRBV7-8,.,.,TRBJ1-6
TGTGCCAGCAGCGAGTCACTGGGACTAGCCAAAAACATTCAGTACTTC,CASSESLGLAKNIQYF,TRBV27,.,.,TRBJ2-4
TGTGCCAGCAACGTAGGGGGGGAGCATGAAAAACTGTTTTTT,CASNVGGEHEKLFF,TRBV28,.,once,TRBJ1-4
TGTGCCTGGAGTGTACCCGGGACTGGCGCCCGTCGTCCCCTCCACTTT,CAWSVPGTGARRPLHF,TRBV30,.,.,TRBJ1-6
TGTGCCAGCAGCTTGGAAGGCGGGAAAAGGCCCAATGAGCAGTTCTTC,CASSLEGGKRPNEQFF,TRBV5-4,.,.,TRBJ2-1
TGTGCCAGCAAACTGGACAGGGGGGATGAAAAACTGTTTTTT,CASKLDRGDEKLFF,TRBV6-1,TRBD1,.,TRBJ1-4
TGTGCCAGCAGTTACAACCAGGGGAACACTGAAGCTTTCTTT,CASSYNQGNTEAFF,TRBV6-6,.,.,TRBJ1-1
TGTGCCAGCAGCTTACAGGGCCAGGGAACTGAAGCTTTCTTT,CASSLQGQGTEAFF,TRBV7-3,.,.,TRBJ1-1
TGTGCCAGCTCACGGGGCGGCAGCCTGAACACTGAAGCTTTCTTT,CASSRGGSLNTEAFF,TRBV18,.,.,TRBJ1-1